This T cell receptor beta chain was captured in a study of T cells expressing NK-cell markers. TCRdb reprocessed the 5' RACE reads, keeping one entry per CDR3 protein, no DNA. The sample table sets out 200,000 to 300,000 distinct CDR3 sequences. CDR1 and CDR2 from the germline V gene are LNHDA and SQIVND (reference sequence). This CDR3 contains 13 residues. The sequenced material came from blood T cells: a sorted CD56 or NKG2C T cell subset, CD4+ or CD8+ T cells, or bulk PBMC T cells (not recorded which). The chain recombines TRBV19 with TRBJ1-2; TCRdb gives TRBD1 as the D gene, but with no DNA this cannot be confirmed. This TCR came from a woman aged 18-70 years in good health. The CDR3 reads CASSKDRDYGYTF. The variable domain in full, with the rest retrieved from reference TRBV19 and TRBJ1-2, is DGGITQSPKYLFRKEGQNVTLSCEQNLNHDAMYWYRQDPGQGLRLIYYSQIVNDFQKGDIAEGYSVSREKKESFPLTVTSAQKNPTAFYLCASSKDRDYGYTFGSGTRLTVV.